These T cell receptor beta chains were read from a single sample in a study of blood T cells in healthy people across ages. Using its own MiXCR run on the 5' RACE reads, TCRdb lists one record per CDR3 protein. Here the sample spans about 1.1 million distinct CDR3 sequences, 35% to 45% being singletons. Specimen: blood. These receptors originate from a young man in good health. Each CDR3 is given with its conserved first and last residue. D genes are given only for firm matches. Not every row has a clone size; where given, it reads once, few, many or a size class.

clone size: once
D gene: TRBD1
V gene: TRBV4-3
J gene: TRBJ1-1
CDR3 protein: CASSEGQGLAEAFF
CDR3 DNA: TGCGCCAGCAGCGAGGGACAGGGCTTAGCTGAAGCTTTCTTT

clone size: -
D gene: -
V gene: TRBV6-2/TRBV6-3
J gene: TRBJ1-2
CDR3 protein: CASSDGFRYGYTF
CDR3 DNA: TGTGCCAGCAGTGACGGCTTCCGCTATGGCTACACCTTC

clone size: once
D gene: TRBD1
V gene: TRBV9
J gene: TRBJ1-2
CDR3 protein: CASSATGVVYGCTF
CDR3 DNA: TGTGCCAGCAGCGCGACAGGGGTAGTCTATGGCTGCACCTTC

clone size: few
D gene: TRBD1
V gene: TRBV20-1
J gene: TRBJ2-1
CDR3 protein: CSASNQGASYNEQFF
CDR3 DNA: TGCAGTGCTAGCAACCAGGGGGCCTCCTACAATGAGCAGTTCTTC

clone size: few
D gene: -
V gene: TRBV6-1
J gene: TRBJ1-5
CDR3 protein: CASSEAWQSNQPQHF
CDR3 DNA: TGTGCCAGCAGTGAAGCGTGGCAGAGCAATCAGCCCCAGCATTTT

clone size: few
D gene: TRBD1
V gene: TRBV27
J gene: TRBJ1-6
CDR3 protein: CASSQGVSSPLHF
CDR3 DNA: TGTGCCAGCAGTCAGGGGGTGAGTTCACCCCTCCACTTT

clone size: -
D gene: -
V gene: TRBV30
J gene: TRBJ1-5
CDR3 protein: CAWSVRVDMGSNQPQHF
CDR3 DNA: TGTGCCTGGAGTGTACGGGTGGATATGGGGAGCAATCAGCCCCAGCATTTT

clone size: few
D gene: TRBD1
V gene: TRBV29-1
J gene: TRBJ2-5
CDR3 protein: CSADRGETQYF
CDR3 DNA: TGCAGCGCGGACAGGGGTGAGACCCAGTACTTC

clone size: -
D gene: -
V gene: TRBV6-2/TRBV6-3
J gene: TRBJ1-1
CDR3 protein: CASGSSGTVHTEAFF
CDR3 DNA: TGTGCCAGCGGATCCTCCGGGACGGTACATACTGAAGCTTTCTTT

clone size: -
D gene: -
V gene: TRBV6-6
J gene: TRBJ2-4
CDR3 protein: CASSLAPSIGNIQYF
CDR3 DNA: TGTGCCAGCAGTTTAGCCCCCTCGATTGGAAACATTCAGTACTTC

clone size: -
D gene: -
V gene: TRBV4-2
J gene: TRBJ1-4
CDR3 protein: CASRLSNARGEKLFF
CDR3 DNA: TGTGCCAGCAGACTTTCCAACGCTAGGGGTGAAAAACTGTTTTTT

clone size: -
D gene: TRBD1
V gene: TRBV3-1
J gene: TRBJ2-3
CDR3 protein: CASSQGGGPPNTDTQYF
CDR3 DNA: TGTGCCAGCAGCCAAGGAGGGGGCCCTCCAAATACAGATACGCAGTATTTT

clone size: -
D gene: -
V gene: TRBV6-5
J gene: TRBJ1-1
CDR3 protein: CATQMAGLNTEAFF
CDR3 DNA: TGTGCCACCCAGATGGCGGGGCTGAACACTGAAGCTTTCTTT

clone size: -
D gene: -
V gene: TRBV7-2
J gene: TRBJ2-1
CDR3 protein: CASSPPLFGSSYNEQFF
CDR3 DNA: TGTGCCAGCAGCCCACCTCTTTTCGGGAGCTCCTACAATGAGCAGTTCTTC

clone size: -
D gene: TRBD2
V gene: TRBV4-3
J gene: TRBJ2-2
CDR3 protein: CASSQDLAGNTGELFF
CDR3 DNA: TGCGCCAGCAGCCAAGATTTAGCGGGGAACACCGGGGAGCTGTTTTTT

clone size: -
D gene: TRBD1
V gene: TRBV6-2/TRBV6-3
J gene: TRBJ2-6
CDR3 protein: CACTTFGTATNSGANVLTF
CDR3 DNA: TGTGCCTGCACAACCTTCGGGACAGCAACTAACTCTGGGGCCAACGTCCTGACTTTC

clone size: -
D gene: TRBD2
V gene: TRBV20-1
J gene: TRBJ2-3
CDR3 protein: CSATVLAATTDTQYF
CDR3 DNA: TGCAGTGCCACAGTACTAGCGGCGACCACAGATACGCAGTATTTT

clone size: -
D gene: -
V gene: TRBV7-2
J gene: TRBJ1-4
CDR3 protein: CASSFRGEEKLFF
CDR3 DNA: TGTGCCAGCAGCTTCCGAGGGGAGGAAAAACTGTTTTTT

clone size: -
D gene: -
V gene: TRBV7-7
J gene: TRBJ2-3
CDR3 protein: CASSPGLRTQYF
CDR3 DNA: TGTGCTAGCAGCCCGGGACTTCGTACGCAGTATTTT

clone size: -
D gene: -
V gene: TRBV4-3
J gene: TRBJ2-1
CDR3 protein: CASSRRTGSRYNEQFF
CDR3 DNA: TGCGCCAGCAGCCGCAGAACAGGGAGTCGGTACAATGAGCAGTTCTTC

clone size: -
D gene: TRBD2
V gene: TRBV7-9
J gene: TRBJ2-3
CDR3 protein: CASSFSGSLADTQYF
CDR3 DNA: TGTGCCAGCAGCTTTAGCGGGAGCCTCGCAGATACGCAGTATTTT

clone size: many
D gene: -
V gene: TRBV12-3/TRBV12-4
J gene: TRBJ2-7
CDR3 protein: CASSLYGEQYF
CDR3 DNA: TGTGCCAGCAGTTTATATGGCGAGCAGTACTTC

clone size: -
D gene: -
V gene: TRBV12-3/TRBV12-4
J gene: TRBJ1-2
CDR3 protein: CASSLSPRGRDGYTF
CDR3 DNA: TGTGCCAGCAGTTTATCCCCGAGGGGAAGGGATGGCTACACCTTC

clone size: -
D gene: -
V gene: TRBV6-6
J gene: TRBJ1-2
CDR3 protein: CASRPGVYGYTF
CDR3 DNA: TGTGCCAGCAGGCCAGGCGTCTATGGCTACACCTTC

clone size: few
D gene: -
V gene: TRBV21-1
J gene: TRBJ2-1
CDR3 protein: CASSTPSSLEQFF
CDR3 DNA: TGTGCCAGCAGCACCCCGTCATCGCTGGAGCAGTTCTTC

clone size: -
D gene: TRBD1
V gene: TRBV7-2
J gene: TRBJ1-4
CDR3 protein: CASSSTTGGVEKLFF
CDR3 DNA: TGTGCCAGCAGCTCGACCACAGGGGGCGTCGAAAAACTGTTTTTT

clone size: -
D gene: -
V gene: TRBV9
J gene: TRBJ2-3
CDR3 protein: CASSVPGSSVDTQYF
CDR3 DNA: TGTGCCAGCAGCGTACCAGGGTCAAGCGTGGATACGCAGTATTTT

clone size: -
D gene: -
V gene: TRBV2
J gene: TRBJ1-2
CDR3 protein: CASMDSLYGYTF
CDR3 DNA: TGTGCCAGCATGGACAGTCTCTATGGCTACACCTTC

clone size: few
D gene: TRBD1
V gene: TRBV12-3/TRBV12-4
J gene: TRBJ1-2
CDR3 protein: CASNPGQGARGYTF
CDR3 DNA: TGTGCCAGCAATCCGGGACAGGGGGCGCGGGGCTACACCTTC

clone size: -
D gene: TRBD1
V gene: TRBV6-2/TRBV6-3
J gene: TRBJ1-5
CDR3 protein: CASRKTGSGNQPQHF
CDR3 DNA: TGTGCCAGCAGGAAGACAGGGTCGGGCAATCAGCCCCAGCATTTT

clone size: many
D gene: -
V gene: TRBV4-3
J gene: TRBJ2-4
CDR3 protein: CASSQDTAKNIQYF
CDR3 DNA: TGCGCCAGCAGCCAAGATACAGCCAAAAACATTCAGTACTTC

clone size: once
D gene: TRBD2
V gene: TRBV6-6
J gene: TRBJ2-1
CDR3 protein: CASSFPLAGGNYEQFF
CDR3 DNA: TGTGCCAGCAGTTTCCCTTTAGCGGGGGGGAACTATGAGCAGTTCTTC

clone size: few
D gene: -
V gene: TRBV20-1
J gene: TRBJ2-2
CDR3 protein: CSAPGEGRELFF
CDR3 DNA: TGCAGTGCTCCAGGCGAGGGCCGGGAGCTGTTTTTT

clone size: few
D gene: -
V gene: TRBV4-2
J gene: TRBJ1-2
CDR3 protein: CASSSGGQYHGYTF
CDR3 DNA: TGTGCCAGCAGCTCCGGAGGACAGTATCATGGCTACACCTTC

clone size: -
D gene: -
V gene: TRBV6-6
J gene: TRBJ1-1
CDR3 protein: CASSYYYGAEAFF
CDR3 DNA: TGTGCCAGCAGTTACTACTACGGGGCTGAAGCTTTCTTT

clone size: few
D gene: -
V gene: TRBV5-5
J gene: TRBJ2-7
CDR3 protein: CASSWGGRGYEQYF
CDR3 DNA: TGTGCCAGCAGCTGGGGGGGGCGAGGCTACGAGCAGTACTTC

clone size: -
D gene: -
V gene: TRBV28
J gene: TRBJ2-7
CDR3 protein: CASSRPGGESYEQYF
CDR3 DNA: TGTGCCAGCAGCCGCCCGGGCGGGGAATCCTACGAGCAGTACTTC

clone size: -
D gene: -
V gene: TRBV9
J gene: TRBJ1-5
CDR3 protein: CASSVGDGYSNQPQHF
CDR3 DNA: TGTGCCAGCAGCGTAGGGGACGGATATAGCAATCAGCCCCAGCATTTT

clone size: -
D gene: -
V gene: TRBV12-5
J gene: TRBJ2-2
CDR3 protein: CASGLVLGEMNTGELFF
CDR3 DNA: TGTGCTAGTGGTTTGGTACTTGGAGAAATGAACACCGGGGAGCTGTTTTTT

clone size: -
D gene: -
V gene: TRBV5-5
J gene: TRBJ1-1
CDR3 protein: CASTAGSSATEAFF
CDR3 DNA: TGTGCCAGCACCGCGGGGAGTTCAGCGACGGAAGCTTTCTTT

clone size: few
D gene: -
V gene: TRBV20-1
J gene: TRBJ2-4
CDR3 protein: CSARDPVFYGGLAKNIQYF
CDR3 DNA: TGCAGTGCTAGAGATCCGGTATTTTACGGAGGATTAGCCAAAAACATTCAGTACTTC

clone size: few
D gene: TRBD1
V gene: TRBV29-1
J gene: TRBJ1-1
CDR3 protein: CSVGTGIEAFF
CDR3 DNA: TGCAGCGTGGGGACAGGGATAGAAGCTTTCTTT

clone size: -
D gene: TRBD1
V gene: TRBV2
J gene: TRBJ1-6
CDR3 protein: CASSLGQGNNAPLHF
CDR3 DNA: TGTGCCAGCAGTCTAGGACAGGGAAACAATGCACCCCTCCACTTT

clone size: few
D gene: TRBD1
V gene: TRBV12-3/TRBV12-4
J gene: TRBJ1-2
CDR3 protein: CASSLGGQGNYGYTF
CDR3 DNA: TGTGCCAGCAGTTTAGGCGGACAGGGTAACTATGGCTACACCTTC

clone size: -
D gene: -
V gene: TRBV6-1
J gene: TRBJ1-2
CDR3 protein: CASSEVGQGYTF
CDR3 DNA: TGTGCCAGCAGTGAAGTAGGGCAAGGCTACACCTTC

clone size: -
D gene: -
V gene: TRBV12-3/TRBV12-4
J gene: TRBJ1-2
CDR3 protein: CASSPGPTEDYGYTF
CDR3 DNA: TGTGCCAGCAGTCCCGGTCCGACAGAAGACTATGGCTACACCTTC

clone size: few
D gene: -
V gene: TRBV5-1
J gene: TRBJ1-2
CDR3 protein: CASSLDTGPGGYTF
CDR3 DNA: TGCGCCAGCAGCTTGGATACAGGGCCAGGAGGCTACACCTTC

clone size: -
D gene: TRBD1
V gene: TRBV5-1
J gene: TRBJ1-2
CDR3 protein: CASTEAAGQGNYGYTF
CDR3 DNA: TGCGCCAGCACCGAAGCCGCGGGACAGGGAAACTATGGCTACACCTTC

clone size: -
D gene: -
V gene: TRBV20-1
J gene: TRBJ2-1
CDR3 protein: CSARDGKRVSYNEQFF
CDR3 DNA: TGCAGTGCTAGAGATGGAAAGCGGGTCTCCTACAATGAGCAGTTCTTC

clone size: -
D gene: TRBD1
V gene: TRBV10-3
J gene: TRBJ1-1
CDR3 protein: CAISPYRGLEAFF
CDR3 DNA: TGTGCCATCAGTCCGTACAGGGGCCTTGAAGCTTTCTTT

clone size: few
D gene: -
V gene: TRBV25-1
J gene: TRBJ2-5
CDR3 protein: CASGMWETQYF
CDR3 DNA: TGTGCCAGCGGGATGTGGGAGACCCAGTACTTC

clone size: -
D gene: -
V gene: TRBV7-2
J gene: TRBJ1-5
CDR3 protein: CASSHRVGSNQPQHF
CDR3 DNA: TGTGCCAGCAGCCATCGGGTAGGAAGCAATCAGCCCCAGCATTTT